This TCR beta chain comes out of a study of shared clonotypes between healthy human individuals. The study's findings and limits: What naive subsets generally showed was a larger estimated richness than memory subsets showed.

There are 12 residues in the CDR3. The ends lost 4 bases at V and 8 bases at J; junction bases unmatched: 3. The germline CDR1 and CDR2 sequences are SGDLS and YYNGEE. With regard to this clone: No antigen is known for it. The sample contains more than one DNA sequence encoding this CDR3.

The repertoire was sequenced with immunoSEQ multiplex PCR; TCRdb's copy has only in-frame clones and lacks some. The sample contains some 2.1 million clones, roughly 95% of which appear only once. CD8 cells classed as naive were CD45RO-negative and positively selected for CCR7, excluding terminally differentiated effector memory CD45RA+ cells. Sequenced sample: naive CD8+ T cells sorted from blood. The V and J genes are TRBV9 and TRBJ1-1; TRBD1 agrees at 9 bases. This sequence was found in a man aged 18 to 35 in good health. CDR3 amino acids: CASSPGTGEAFF. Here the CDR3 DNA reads TGTGCCAGCAGCCCCGGGACAGGGGAAGCTTTCTTT. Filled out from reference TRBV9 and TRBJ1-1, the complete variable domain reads DSGVTQTPKHLITATGQRVTLRCSPRSGDLSVYWYQQSLDQGLQFLIQYYNGEERAKGNILERFSAQQFPDLHSELNLSSLELGDSALYFCASSPGTGEAFFGQGTRLTVV.